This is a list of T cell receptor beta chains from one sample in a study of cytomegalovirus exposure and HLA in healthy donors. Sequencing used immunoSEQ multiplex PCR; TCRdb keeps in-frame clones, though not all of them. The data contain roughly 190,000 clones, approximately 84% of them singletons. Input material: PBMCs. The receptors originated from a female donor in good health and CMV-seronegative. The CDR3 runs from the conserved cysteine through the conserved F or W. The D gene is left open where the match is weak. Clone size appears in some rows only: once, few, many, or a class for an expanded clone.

CDR3 protein: CASSLASGSPTDTQYF; CDR3 DNA: TGTGCCAGCAGCTTAGCGAGCGGGTCCCCCACAGATACGCAGTATTTT; V gene: TRBV13; J gene: TRBJ2-3; clone size: NA; D gene: NA
CDR3 protein: CASSLNPGGGPNTGELFF; CDR3 DNA: TGTGCCAGCAGCTTAAACCCTGGCGGGGGCCCGAACACCGGGGAGCTGTTTTTT; V gene: TRBV7-3; J gene: TRBJ2-2; clone size: NA; D gene: NA
CDR3 protein: CASSSGWGQASSGANVLTF; CDR3 DNA: TGTGCCAGCAGCTCCGGATGGGGACAGGCTAGCTCTGGGGCCAACGTCCTGACTTTC; V gene: TRBV7-8; J gene: TRBJ2-6; clone size: NA; D gene: TRBD1
CDR3 protein: CASSINQGAYNSPLHF; CDR3 DNA: TGTGCCAGCAGCATCAATCAGGGGGCCTATAATTCACCCCTCCACTTT; V gene: TRBV5-4; J gene: TRBJ1-6; clone size: NA; D gene: TRBD1
CDR3 protein: CASRQQGARDGYTF; CDR3 DNA: TGTGCCAGCCGTCAACAGGGGGCTAGAGATGGCTACACCTTC; V gene: TRBV7-9; J gene: TRBJ1-2; clone size: NA; D gene: TRBD1
CDR3 protein: CASSGTGGNSGANVLTF; CDR3 DNA: TGTGCCAGCAGCGGAACAGGGGGCAACTCTGGGGCCAACGTCCTGACTTTC; V gene: TRBV9; J gene: TRBJ2-6; clone size: NA; D gene: TRBD1
CDR3 protein: CASSDLPGQGNNEQFF; CDR3 DNA: TGTGCCAGCAGCGACTTACCGGGACAGGGTAACAATGAGCAGTTCTTC; V gene: TRBV9; J gene: TRBJ2-1; clone size: NA; D gene: TRBD1
CDR3 protein: CSGGGTGWRNEQFF; CDR3 DNA: TGCAGCGGGGGGGGGACAGGGTGGCGTAATGAGCAGTTCTTC; V gene: TRBV29-1; J gene: TRBJ2-1; clone size: NA; D gene: TRBD1
CDR3 protein: CASSQDRQGANTGELFF; CDR3 DNA: TGTGCCAGCAGCCAAGATAGGCAGGGCGCGAACACCGGGGAGCTGTTTTTT; V gene: TRBV14; J gene: TRBJ2-2; clone size: NA; D gene: NA
CDR3 protein: CASSDLRTGLRYEQYF; CDR3 DNA: TGTGCCAGCAGTGATCTCCGGACAGGCCTACGCTACGAGCAGTACTTC; V gene: TRBV6-1; J gene: TRBJ2-7; clone size: NA; D gene: TRBD1
CDR3 protein: CASSRQREGRGDTQYF; CDR3 DNA: TGTGCCAGCAGCCGCCAGCGGGAGGGCCGGGGAGATACGCAGTATTTT; V gene: TRBV7-9; J gene: TRBJ2-3; clone size: NA; D gene: TRBD2
CDR3 protein: CASSQNRGMFYEQYF; CDR3 DNA: TGTGCCAGCAGCCAAAACAGGGGGATGTTCTACGAGCAGTACTTC; V gene: TRBV14; J gene: TRBJ2-7; clone size: NA; D gene: TRBD1
CDR3 protein: CAISQSGDEAFF; CDR3 DNA: TGTGCCATCAGCCAGAGTGGAGATGAAGCTTTCTTT; V gene: TRBV10-3; J gene: TRBJ1-1; clone size: NA; D gene: NA
CDR3 protein: CASSDRIRGNTGELFF; CDR3 DNA: TGTGCCAGCAGTGATAGGATTAGGGGGAACACCGGGGAGCTGTTTTTT; V gene: TRBV6-1; J gene: TRBJ2-2; clone size: once; D gene: NA
CDR3 protein: CASSLTLNSPLHF; CDR3 DNA: TGCGCCAGCAGCCTAACTTTGAATTCACCCCTCCACTTT; V gene: TRBV4-1; J gene: TRBJ1-6; clone size: NA; D gene: NA
CDR3 protein: CASSPRGAAAYNEQFF; CDR3 DNA: TGTGCCAGCAGCCCCCGGGGGGCGGCGGCCTACAATGAGCAGTTCTTC; V gene: TRBV7-3; J gene: TRBJ2-1; clone size: NA; D gene: NA
CDR3 protein: CSATTNYEQYF; CDR3 DNA: TGCAGTGCAACTACTAACTACGAGCAGTACTTC; V gene: TRBV20-1; J gene: TRBJ2-7; clone size: NA; D gene: NA
CDR3 protein: CASSQSASGHDTQYF; CDR3 DNA: TGCGCCAGCAGCCAATCGGCTAGCGGGCACGATACGCAGTATTTT; V gene: TRBV4-1; J gene: TRBJ2-3; clone size: few; D gene: TRBD2
CDR3 protein: CASSQDQLAGYYEQYF; CDR3 DNA: TGCGCCAGCAGCCAAGATCAACTAGCGGGTTACTACGAGCAGTACTTC; V gene: TRBV4-1; J gene: TRBJ2-7; clone size: NA; D gene: TRBD2
CDR3 protein: CASSSDRGRTGELFF; CDR3 DNA: TGTGCCAGCAGCTCGGACAGGGGGCGGACCGGGGAGCTGTTTTTT; V gene: TRBV5-6; J gene: TRBJ2-2; clone size: NA; D gene: TRBD1
CDR3 protein: CASSFEVNTEAFF; CDR3 DNA: TGTGCCAGCAGCTTTGAGGTGAACACTGAAGCTTTCTTT; V gene: TRBV7-6; J gene: TRBJ1-1; clone size: NA; D gene: NA
CDR3 protein: CASSTTRQGHTEAFF; CDR3 DNA: TGTGCCAGTAGTACCACCCGACAGGGGCACACTGAAGCTTTCTTT; V gene: TRBV19; J gene: TRBJ1-1; clone size: NA; D gene: TRBD1
CDR3 protein: CASIPRGLSTGELFF; CDR3 DNA: TGTGCCAGCATCCCTAGGGGCTTGAGCACCGGGGAGCTGTTTTTT; V gene: TRBV6-1; J gene: TRBJ2-2; clone size: NA; D gene: NA
CDR3 protein: CAWSAPGTGENTEAFF; CDR3 DNA: TGTGCCTGGAGTGCCCCCGGGACAGGAGAGAACACTGAAGCTTTCTTT; V gene: TRBV30; J gene: TRBJ1-1; clone size: NA; D gene: TRBD1
CDR3 protein: CASSSPSVNNEQFF; CDR3 DNA: TGTGCCAGCAGTTCCCCTAGCGTAAACAATGAGCAGTTCTTC; V gene: TRBV6-1; J gene: TRBJ2-1; clone size: NA; D gene: NA
CDR3 protein: CATSPSGRDTQYF; CDR3 DNA: TGTGCCACCAGCCCAAGCGGGAGGGATACGCAGTATTTT; V gene: TRBV15; J gene: TRBJ2-3; clone size: NA; D gene: TRBD2
CDR3 protein: CSVSGGASYEQYF; CDR3 DNA: TGCAGCGTATCAGGGGGCGCGTCCTACGAGCAGTACTTC; V gene: TRBV29-1; J gene: TRBJ2-7; clone size: NA; D gene: TRBD1
CDR3 protein: CASSLAGVDYGYTF; CDR3 DNA: TGTGCCAGCAGCTTGGCCGGGGTTGACTATGGCTACACCTTC; V gene: TRBV5-8; J gene: TRBJ1-2; clone size: once; D gene: NA
CDR3 protein: CASSMRQDIDTEAFF; CDR3 DNA: TGTGCCAGTAGTATGCGACAGGATATCGACACTGAAGCTTTCTTT; V gene: TRBV19; J gene: TRBJ1-1; clone size: once; D gene: NA
CDR3 protein: CASSLDPLDLRTNEKLFF; CDR3 DNA: TGCGCCAGCAGCTTGGATCCCCTGGACTTGAGGACTAATGAAAAACTGTTTTTT; V gene: TRBV5-1; J gene: TRBJ1-4; clone size: NA; D gene: NA
CDR3 protein: CASSISGVTYEQYF; CDR3 DNA: TGTGCCAGTAGTATTTCGGGGGTGACCTACGAGCAGTACTTC; V gene: TRBV19; J gene: TRBJ2-7; clone size: NA; D gene: NA
CDR3 protein: CASSSKPGLATGELFF; CDR3 DNA: TGTGCCAGCAGCTCGAAACCGGGACTAGCGACCGGGGAGCTGTTTTTT; V gene: TRBV7-9; J gene: TRBJ2-2; clone size: NA; D gene: TRBD2
CDR3 protein: CASSDSGYGSCNSPLHF; CDR3 DNA: TGTGCCAGCAGCGACAGCGGGTACGGGTCCTGTAATTCACCCCTCCACTTT; V gene: TRBV5-5; J gene: TRBJ1-6; clone size: NA; D gene: NA
CDR3 protein: CASSMGTSGDFQYF; CDR3 DNA: TGTGCCAGTAGTATGGGGACTAGCGGGGACTTCCAGTACTTC; V gene: TRBV19; J gene: TRBJ2-5; clone size: few; D gene: TRBD2
CDR3 protein: CASSFDRAGANVLTF; CDR3 DNA: TGTGCCAGCAGTTTTGACAGGGCTGGGGCCAACGTCCTGACTTTC; V gene: TRBV27; J gene: TRBJ2-6; clone size: once; D gene: TRBD1
CDR3 protein: CASRTRGGHSGETQYF; CDR3 DNA: TGTGCCAGCAGAACCCGGGGGGGGCATTCTGGAGAGACCCAGTACTTC; V gene: TRBV28; J gene: TRBJ2-5; clone size: NA; D gene: TRBD2
CDR3 protein: CASSSSNQQGARDYGYTF; CDR3 DNA: TGTGCCAGCAGCTCATCGAACCAACAGGGGGCTCGGGACTATGGCTACACCTTC; V gene: TRBV13; J gene: TRBJ1-2; clone size: once; D gene: TRBD1
CDR3 protein: CASSLGGDRERSGELFF; CDR3 DNA: TGTGCCAGCAGCTTAGGTGGGGACAGGGAAAGGTCCGGGGAGCTGTTTTTT; V gene: TRBV11-3; J gene: TRBJ2-2; clone size: few; D gene: TRBD1
CDR3 protein: CAINRDWRDEQFF; CDR3 DNA: TGTGCCATCAACCGGGACTGGAGGGATGAGCAGTTCTTC; V gene: TRBV10-3; J gene: TRBJ2-1; clone size: NA; D gene: NA
CDR3 protein: CASSLLLAVSQETQYF; CDR3 DNA: TGTGCCAGCAGCCTCCTGCTAGCGGTTTCACAAGAGACCCAGTACTTC; V gene: TRBV11-2; J gene: TRBJ2-5; clone size: NA; D gene: TRBD2
CDR3 protein: CASSRLGGGLGDTQYF; CDR3 DNA: TGTGCCAGTAGTCGACTCGGTGGCGGGCTAGGCGATACGCAGTATTTT; V gene: TRBV19; J gene: TRBJ2-3; clone size: NA; D gene: NA
CDR3 protein: CASSQPDRDAYEQYF; CDR3 DNA: TGCGCCAGCAGCCAACCGGACAGGGACGCCTACGAGCAGTACTTC; V gene: TRBV4-1; J gene: TRBJ2-7; clone size: NA; D gene: TRBD1
CDR3 protein: CASSPGLATDTQYF; CDR3 DNA: TGTGCCAGCAGCCCGGGACTAGCGACAGATACGCAGTATTTT; V gene: TRBV7-9; J gene: TRBJ2-3; clone size: few; D gene: TRBD2
CDR3 protein: CASSLGQGAAGELFF; CDR3 DNA: TGTGCCAGCAGCTTGGGACAGGGGGCGGCCGGGGAGCTGTTTTTT; V gene: TRBV7-9; J gene: TRBJ2-2; clone size: once; D gene: TRBD1
CDR3 protein: CASIRDPGPYEQYF; CDR3 DNA: TGTGCCAGCATTAGAGATCCAGGGCCCTACGAGCAGTACTTC; V gene: TRBV2; J gene: TRBJ2-7; clone size: NA; D gene: NA
CDR3 protein: CAVTGALALKNTGELFF; CDR3 DNA: TGTGCCGTAACAGGGGCTCTCGCCTTAAAGAACACCGGGGAGCTGTTTTTT; V gene: TRBV7-7; J gene: TRBJ2-2; clone size: once; D gene: TRBD1
CDR3 protein: CASSPGGTSGGNEQFF; CDR3 DNA: TGCGCCAGCAGCCCGGGAGGTACTAGCGGGGGTAATGAGCAGTTCTTC; V gene: TRBV5-1; J gene: TRBJ2-1; clone size: few; D gene: TRBD2
CDR3 protein: CASTSGLAVPNEQFF; CDR3 DNA: TGTGCCAGCACATCAGGACTAGCGGTACCCAATGAGCAGTTCTTC; V gene: TRBV27; J gene: TRBJ2-1; clone size: few; D gene: TRBD2
CDR3 protein: CASSIIGTDTQYF; CDR3 DNA: TGTGCCAGTAGTATCATCGGTACAGATACGCAGTATTTT; V gene: TRBV19; J gene: TRBJ2-3; clone size: few; D gene: NA
CDR3 protein: CASSYGDTQYF; CDR3 DNA: TGTGCCAGCAGTTACGGGGATACGCAGTATTTT; V gene: TRBV7-2; J gene: TRBJ2-3; clone size: few; D gene: NA
CDR3 protein: CSVLGLAGGSDTQYF; CDR3 DNA: TGCAGCGTACTGGGACTAGCGGGGGGGTCAGATACGCAGTATTTT; V gene: TRBV29-1; J gene: TRBJ2-3; clone size: few; D gene: TRBD2
CDR3 protein: CASSYTRGPYEQYF; CDR3 DNA: TGTGCCAGCAGTTACACCCGAGGTCCCTACGAGCAGTACTTC; V gene: TRBV6-5; J gene: TRBJ2-7; clone size: NA; D gene: NA
CDR3 protein: CASSPDRGTYGYTF; CDR3 DNA: TGTGCCAGCAGTCCGGACAGGGGGACCTATGGCTACACCTTC; V gene: TRBV27; J gene: TRBJ1-2; clone size: NA; D gene: TRBD1
CDR3 protein: CASRGSSSYNEQFF; CDR3 DNA: TGTGCCAGCAGGGGCTCCAGTTCCTACAATGAGCAGTTCTTC; V gene: TRBV6-1; J gene: TRBJ2-1; clone size: NA; D gene: NA
CDR3 protein: CASTDGPSGYTF; CDR3 DNA: TGTGCCAGTACCGACGGACCTAGCGGCTACACCTTC; V gene: TRBV19; J gene: TRBJ1-2; clone size: few; D gene: NA
CDR3 protein: CASSLDGYFRVGGTF; CDR3 DNA: TGTGCCAGCAGCTTAGATGGGTATTTTCGGGTAGGGGGCACCTTC; V gene: TRBV11-2; J gene: TRBJ1-2; clone size: NA; D gene: NA
CDR3 protein: CASSLAREAFF; CDR3 DNA: TGTGCCAGCAGCCTAGCCCGTGAAGCTTTCTTT; V gene: TRBV5-5; J gene: TRBJ1-1; clone size: NA; D gene: NA
CDR3 protein: CASSEAGIATNEKLFF; CDR3 DNA: TGTGCCAGCAGTGAAGCCGGGATAGCAACTAATGAAAAACTGTTTTTT; V gene: TRBV6-1; J gene: TRBJ1-4; clone size: NA; D gene: NA
CDR3 protein: CASSCPAYGSIYEQYF; CDR3 DNA: TGTGCCAGCAGCTGCCCCGCGTACGGGAGCATCTACGAGCAGTACTTC; V gene: TRBV6-4; J gene: TRBJ2-7; clone size: NA; D gene: NA
CDR3 protein: CASSKVPGGGYTQYF; CDR3 DNA: TGTGCCAGCAGCAAAGTGCCAGGGGGCGGGTATACGCAGTATTTT; V gene: TRBV21-1; J gene: TRBJ2-3; clone size: NA; D gene: NA